The clone carrying this T cell receptor beta chain showed up just a few times. The junction differs from germline at one of its ends, possibly a read error. Germline V gene lookup returns CDR1 MNHGY and CDR2 SAAAGT. The CDR3 is 15 amino acids. Clones were read by immunoSEQ multiplex PCR, and TCRdb kept only the in-frame ones, dropping some. The sample lists fewer than 15,000 clones, roughly 27% occurring once. The data originate from a study of T cells in localized non-small cell lung cancer. V is TRBV6-8 and J is TRBJ2-5; TRBD2 matches at 8 bases. Sample: lung tumor tissue, taken before any cancer treatment. This TCR was sampled from a female donor over 55 with stage I lung adenocarcinoma. CDR3 nucleotides: TGTGCCAGCAACCCTACTAGCGGACCTCAAGGGACCCAGTACTTC. Residues: CASNPTSGPQGTQYF.